These 23 T cell receptor beta chains were all obtained from the same sample, sequenced in a study of immune evolution from preneoplasia to lung adenocarcinoma. Sequencing was performed with immunoSEQ multiplex PCR; in TCRdb, only in-frame clones are kept and a portion is missing. Here the sample spans over 4,500 clones, roughly 85% being singletons. Input material: FFPE normal lung tissue adjacent to the tumor. The receptors come from a person between 55 and 70 years old with lung adenocarcinoma.

The chain is built from TRBV6-5 and TRBJ1-1, with 7 bases fitting TRBD1. The junction had 1 base not matched to a gene; V was cut back by 9 bases and J by 3 bases. This CDR3 comprises 11 residues. CDR1 and CDR2 from the germline V gene are MNHEY and SVGAGI. CDR3 region: CASTGDTEAFF. DNA for the CDR3: TGTGCCAGTACAGGGGACACTGAAGCTTTCTTT.

The rearrangement links TRBV5-1 to TRBJ2-7; 7 bases map to TRBD2. From germline, CDR1 is SGHRS and CDR2 YFSETQ. The length of the CDR3 is 14 residues. Germline trimming cut 3 bases from V and 0 bases from J; bases unmatched to any gene: 3. The CDR3: CASSSRDYSYEQYF. CDR3 DNA: TGCGCCAGCAGCTCCCGGGACTACTCCTACGAGCAGTACTTC.

The gene calls are TRBV2 and TRBJ2-3; D unresolved. The CDR3 covers 14 residues. V shed 9 bases and J shed 1 base, with 14 bases lying between them. The V gene's germline CDR1 is SNHLY and CDR2 FYNNEI. The CDR3 region is CARVAASGTDTQYF. CDR3 sequence (DNA): TGTGCCAGGGTAGCTGCTTCGGGCACAGATACGCAGTATTTT.

The chain carries TRBV27 and TRBJ1-1; D is undetermined. The V and J ends lost 8 bases and 2 bases respectively, with 9 bases between them. Germline loops: CDR1 MNHEY, CDR2 SMNVEV (reference sequence). The CDR3 is made up of 12 amino acids. CDR3 sequence (DNA): TGTGCCAGCCGTGTCGGCAACACTGAAGCTTTCTTT. Translation: CASRVGNTEAFF.

The gene calls are TRBV27 and TRBJ2-7, with D uncertain. The CDR3 loop spans 16 amino acids. Germline V gene data show CDR1 as MNHEY and CDR2 as SMNVEV (reference sequence). Trimming removed 5 bases at V and 10 bases at J, with 27 bases between. The CDR3 nucleotides read TGTGCCAGCAGTCCCCATATGGAACAGACTCGTACCGGTCAGTACTTC. This translates into CASSPHMEQTRTGQYF.

The V call is TRBV19, the J call TRBJ2-7; 7 bases fit TRBD1. The CDR3 runs to 15 residues. Germline CDR1 LNHDA, CDR2 SQIVND (reference sequence). V lost 3 bases and J lost 2; bases outside the gene matches: 7. The CDR3 nucleotides read TGTGCCAGTAGTATCGCCGGGACAGCAACCTACGAGCAGTACTTC. This encodes CASSIAGTATYEQYF.

The chain combines TRBV18 with TRBJ1-5; D is unresolved. Trimming removed 2 bases from V and 2 bases from J, with 4 bases in between. Germline loops: CDR1 KGHSH, CDR2 LQKENI. This CDR3 is 13 amino acids long. The CDR3 region has the DNA TGTGCCAGCTCACCAGGGGGCAATCAGCCCCAGCATTTT. This sequence encodes CASSPGGNQPQHF. The full variable domain, its missing parts supplied by reference TRBV18 and TRBJ1-5, is NAGVMQNPRHLVRRRGQEARLRCSPMKGHSHVYWYRQLPEEGLKFMVYLQKENIIDESGMPKERFSAEFPKEGPSILRIQQVVRGDSAAYFCASSPGGNQPQHFGDGTRLSIL.

This clone was counted once. The chain recombines TRBV30 with TRBJ2-7, with a tentative D call TRBD1 (5 bases). The germline CDR1 and CDR2 sequences are GTSNPN and SVGIG (reference sequence). CDR3 length: 13 amino acids. V lost 4 bases to trimming and J lost 3 bases, with 13 bases between them. The DNA for the CDR3 is TGTGCCTGGACCCAGGGAAGTAACTACGAGCAGTACTTC. Encoded protein: CAWTQGSNYEQYF.

As regards this clone: This sample includes further DNA sequences coding for the same CDR3. V gene TRBV11-2 combines with J gene TRBJ1-3; a possible D gene is TRBD1 (5 bases). V lost 3 bases to trimming and J lost 4 bases, with 7 bases between them. There are 13 residues in the CDR3. Germline V gives CDR1 SGHAT, CDR2 FQNNGV. The DNA for the CDR3 is TGTGCCAGCAGCTTCCCAGGGGGAAACACCATATATTTT. Its translation: CASSFPGGNTIYF.

The genes are TRBV11-2 and TRBJ2-3, with a tentative D call TRBD1 (5 bases). CDR3 length: 19 residues. The V end was cut by 6 bases, the J end by 0 bases, with 25 bases between. Germline V gene data show CDR1 as SGHAT and CDR2 as FQNNGV. The CDR3 reads CASRMSTVLGVTSTDTQYF. In nucleotides, the CDR3 is TGTGCCAGCAGAATGTCGACAGTTCTAGGAGTTACTAGCACAGATACGCAGTATTTT. The full variable domain, rest sourced from reference TRBV11-2 and TRBJ2-3, is EAGVAQSPRYKIIEKRQSVAFWCNPISGHATLYWYQQILGQGPKLLIQFQNNGVVDDSQLPKDRFSAERLKGVDSTLKIQPAKLEDSAVYLCASRMSTVLGVTSTDTQYFGPGTRLTVL.

The chain employs TRBV11-2 and TRBJ1-3, with 9 bases identical to TRBD1. The germline V gene encodes CDR1 SGHAT and CDR2 FQNNGV. This CDR3 spans 17 amino acids. The junction had 8 bases not matched to a gene; V was cut back by 3 bases and J by 2 bases. CDR3 bases: TGTGCCAGCAGCTTTTCCACCGGGACAGGGACTGGAAACACCATATATTTT. Translation: CASSFSTGTGTGNTIYF.

This clone appeared once. The V call is TRBV10-1, the J call TRBJ2-7; 8 bases match TRBD1. CDR3 length equals 13 residues. The germline CDR1 and CDR2 sequences are WNHNN and SYGVQD (reference sequence). The J segment lost 5 bases and the V segment lost 3 bases, leaving 3 bases of the junction unmatched. The CDR3 DNA is TGCGCCAGCAGTGACGGACAGGGCCACGAGCAGTACTTC. Encoded protein: CASSDGQGHEQYF.

The genes are TRBV6-4 and TRBJ2-7, with 7 positions matching TRBD2. The CDR3 is 17 amino acids. J was trimmed by 4 bases and V by 5 bases; bases with no gene match: 17. Germline V gene sequence: CDR1 MRHNA, CDR2 SNTAGT. CDR3 nucleotides: TGTGCCAGCAGTTCCGGACTAGGTGGCGGTAATGATTACGAGCAGTACTTC. It specifies CASSSGLGGGNDYEQYF.

The J gene is TRBJ2-2, the V gene TRBV29-1; D remains ambiguous. CDR1 and CDR2 from the germline V gene are SQVTM and ANQGSEA. The length of the CDR3 is 13 residues. V was cut by 6 bases and J by 0 bases, with 8 bases left in between. In DNA form, the CDR3 reads TGCAGCGTATGCTGGCCGAACACCGGGGAGCTGTTTTTT. The encoded protein is CSVCWPNTGELFF.

The genes are TRBV19 and TRBJ2-7; TRBD2 matches at 7 bases. Germline lookup yields CDR1 LNHDA and CDR2 SQIVND (reference sequence). This CDR3 contains 16 residues. V lost 5 bases and J lost 6; bases outside the gene matches: 16. The CDR3 sequence is CASSPDRGLVTVEQYF. The CDR3 DNA sequence: TGTGCCAGTAGTCCCGATCGCGGACTAGTTACCGTCGAGCAGTACTTC.

In DNA, the CDR3 is TGTGCCAGCACCCCCACGGGGGGGGTCACCGGGGAGCTGTTTTTT. This codes for CASTPTGGVTGELFF. The V gene is TRBV6-6, the J gene TRBJ2-2; 8 positions agree with TRBD2. The CDR3 has 15 amino acids. Germline V CDR1 and CDR2: MNHNY, SVGAGI (reference sequence). The V segment lost 7 bases and the J segment 4 bases; nucleotides outside the gene matches: 8.

The genes are TRBV29-1 and TRBJ1-4; TRBD1 agrees at 9 bases. The ends lost 6 bases at V and 2 bases at J; junction bases unmatched: 7. The CDR3 runs to 15 residues. The germline V gene has CDR1 SQVTM and CDR2 ANQGSEA. This CDR3 is CSVARGTGTNEKLFF. The CDR3, as DNA: TGCAGCGTCGCAAGGGGGACAGGGACTAATGAAAAACTGTTTTTT.

This clone has more than one count but fewer than ten. The V call is TRBV25-1, the J call TRBJ2-1, with D perhaps TRBD2 (5 bases). The V end lost 4 bases, the J end lost 2 bases, and 12 bases lay between the germline ends. Germline lookup yields CDR1 MGHDK and CDR2 SYGVNS. The CDR3 sequence is 15 residues long. CDR3 region: CASSGGDLAYNEQFF. In nucleotides, the CDR3 is TGTGCCAGCAGTGGGGGAGATCTAGCCTACAATGAGCAGTTCTTC.

A few counts support this clone. J is TRBJ2-5 and V is TRBV4-1, with D perhaps assigned TRBD1 or TRBD2 (5 bases each). V gave up 0 bases and J gave up 7 bases, with 18 bases separating them. The CDR3 is made up of 16 amino acids. Germline values: CDR1 MGHRA, CDR2 YSYEKL. The CDR3 DNA follows: TGCGCCAGCAGCCAAGAACGGGGCCCGCAGACGGGGACCCAGTACTTC. Protein product: CASSQERGPQTGTQYF.

The chain combines TRBV28 with TRBJ1-2, with D unclear. Germline-derived CDR1 and CDR2 are MDHEN and SYDVKM. This CDR3 region has 13 residues. Between the trimmed V and J ends, which lost 4 bases and 1 base, there was a span of 7 bases. CDR3 nucleotide sequence: TGTGCCAGCAGTTCCAATGGTAACTATGGCTACACCTTC. It specifies CASSSNGNYGYTF.

The CDR3 here is CASSEKGIRKRQYF. DNA of the CDR3: TGTGCCAGCAGTGAAAAGGGAATAAGGAAAAGGCAGTACTTC. This rearrangement joins TRBV6-1 to TRBJ2-7, with unresolved D. Germline-derived CDR1 and CDR2 are MNHNS and SASEGT. V dropped 2 bases and J dropped 9 bases, with 17 bases sitting between them. This CDR3 comprises 14 residues.

V gene TRBV7-9 combines with J gene TRBJ2-7; the D is unclear. The ends were cut back, 5 bases at V and 0 bases at J, with 5 bases in the middle. The length of the CDR3 is 12 residues. CDR1 SEHNR and CDR2 FQNEAQ come from the germline V gene (reference sequence). CDR3 region: CASSPASYEQYF. As DNA, the CDR3 is TGTGCCAGCAGCCCAGCCTCCTACGAGCAGTACTTC.

This CDR3 reads CASSPRQGDAYGYTF. The CDR3 DNA is TGTGCCAGCAGCCCCCGGCAGGGAGATGCCTATGGCTACACCTTC. This chain uses TRBV7-6 with TRBJ1-2, with D maybe TRBD1 (5 bases). The CDR3 contains 15 residues. V shed 5 bases and J shed 4 bases, with 17 bases lying between them. Germline V CDR1 and CDR2: SGHVS, FNYEAQ.